Listed below are T cell receptor beta chains from one sample, sequenced in a study of blood T cell repertoires in COVID-19. The repertoire was sequenced with immunoSEQ multiplex PCR; TCRdb's copy has only in-frame clones and lacks some. Counted here are tens of thousands of clones, 87% occurring once; the ten biggest clones make up nearly 5%. Input material: peripheral blood. These TCRs come from a woman over 75 with active or convalescent COVID-19. Each CDR3 is given with its conserved first and last residue. D genes are given only for firm matches. The listing skips clone size in some rows; elsewhere it reads once, few, many or a size class.

d_call: TRBD2
j_call: TRBJ2-7
clone_size: -
v_call: TRBV19
cdr3_nt: TGTGCCAGTAGTATTCTGGGAGGGCCCACTAACGAGCAGTACTTC
cdr3_aa: CASSILGGPTNEQYF

d_call: TRBD1
j_call: TRBJ1-2
clone_size: -
v_call: TRBV7-8
cdr3_nt: TGTGCCAGCAGCCCCCGACAGGGTGTCTATGGCTACACCTTC
cdr3_aa: CASSPRQGVYGYTF

d_call: TRBD1
j_call: TRBJ2-6
clone_size: once
v_call: TRBV6-5
cdr3_nt: TGTGCCAGCAGCATCAGGGGGTCTGGGGCCAACGTCCTGACTTTC
cdr3_aa: CASSIRGSGANVLTF

d_call: TRBD1
j_call: TRBJ1-3
clone_size: -
v_call: TRBV7-2
cdr3_nt: TGTGCCAGCAGCTTCAAGACAGGGTCCTCCTCCTCTGGAAACACCATATATTTT
cdr3_aa: CASSFKTGSSSSGNTIYF

d_call: -
j_call: TRBJ2-3
clone_size: -
v_call: TRBV9
cdr3_nt: TGTGCCAGCAGCGGATGGACTGGCGATACGCAGTATTTT
cdr3_aa: CASSGWTGDTQYF

d_call: -
j_call: TRBJ2-5
clone_size: -
v_call: TRBV4-3
cdr3_nt: TGCGCCAGCAGCCAAGATCTCGGGGGAAGAGAGACCCAGTACTTC
cdr3_aa: CASSQDLGGRETQYF

d_call: TRBD1
j_call: TRBJ1-5
clone_size: -
v_call: TRBV24-1
cdr3_nt: TGTGCCACCAGTGATTTGGGGGACAGGCGACACAATCAGCCCCAGCATTTT
cdr3_aa: CATSDLGDRRHNQPQHF

d_call: -
j_call: TRBJ2-7
clone_size: few
v_call: TRBV5-5
cdr3_nt: TGTGCCAGCAGCTTGCGTCATAGCGGCCTCTCCTACGAGCAGTACTTC
cdr3_aa: CASSLRHSGLSYEQYF

d_call: TRBD2
j_call: TRBJ2-3
clone_size: -
v_call: TRBV3-1/TRBV3-2
cdr3_nt: TGTGCCAGCAGCCAAGACCCGGGAGCGGGGGGGCCTAAGGATACGCAGTATTTT
cdr3_aa: CASSQDPGAGGPKDTQYF

d_call: -
j_call: TRBJ1-2
clone_size: -
v_call: TRBV28
cdr3_nt: TGTGCCAGCCAGGGTAATGGGGGCTACACCTTC
cdr3_aa: CASQGNGGYTF

d_call: TRBD1
j_call: TRBJ1-6
clone_size: -
v_call: TRBV27
cdr3_nt: TGTGCCAGCGGATTAGGGACAGCAAATTCACCCCTCCACTTT
cdr3_aa: CASGLGTANSPLHF

d_call: TRBD2
j_call: TRBJ2-7
clone_size: -
v_call: TRBV10-3
cdr3_nt: TGTGCCTCTCGCTCTACAGCGGGAGCCCACTACGAGCAGTACTTC
cdr3_aa: CASRSTAGAHYEQYF

d_call: TRBD2
j_call: TRBJ2-1
clone_size: -
v_call: TRBV7-8
cdr3_nt: TGTGCCAGCAGCTTGTCCCTAGCGGGAGGGCCATTATACAATGAGCAGTTCTTC
cdr3_aa: CASSLSLAGGPLYNEQFF

d_call: -
j_call: TRBJ1-2
clone_size: -
v_call: TRBV4-3
cdr3_nt: TGCGCCAGCAGCCAAGATCCGAACACAGTCTATGGCTACACCTTC
cdr3_aa: CASSQDPNTVYGYTF

d_call: TRBD1
j_call: TRBJ2-3
clone_size: -
v_call: TRBV18
cdr3_nt: TGTGCCAGCTCACCACTCCAGGGGGCGCCCACAGATACGCAGTATTTT
cdr3_aa: CASSPLQGAPTDTQYF

d_call: TRBD1
j_call: TRBJ2-2
clone_size: -
v_call: TRBV5-1
cdr3_nt: TGCGCCAGCAGCAGACTTGGGACAGGGGTGAACGGGGAGCTGTTTTTT
cdr3_aa: CASSRLGTGVNGELFF

d_call: TRBD2
j_call: TRBJ2-7
clone_size: -
v_call: TRBV9
cdr3_nt: TGTGCCAGCAGCTTAGGACTAGCGGGACGGCAGTACTTC
cdr3_aa: CASSLGLAGRQYF

d_call: -
j_call: TRBJ2-7
clone_size: -
v_call: TRBV6-2/TRBV6-3
cdr3_nt: TGTGCCAGCAGTCAAATAGCGTACGAGCAGTACTTC
cdr3_aa: CASSQIAYEQYF

d_call: -
j_call: TRBJ2-4
clone_size: once
v_call: TRBV7-2
cdr3_nt: TGTGCCAGCAGCCTCGCCGTCCAGGTGACAAACATTCAGTACTTC
cdr3_aa: CASSLAVQVTNIQYF

d_call: TRBD2
j_call: TRBJ2-7
clone_size: -
v_call: TRBV7-2
cdr3_nt: TGTGCCAGCAGCTTAGCGCAAGGACTAGCGAGATCCTACGAGCAGTACTTC
cdr3_aa: CASSLAQGLARSYEQYF

d_call: -
j_call: TRBJ1-6
clone_size: -
v_call: TRBV7-9
cdr3_nt: TGTGCCAGCAGCTTAGGGCAGGGCGAATCACCCCTCCACTTT
cdr3_aa: CASSLGQGESPLHF

d_call: -
j_call: TRBJ2-5
clone_size: -
v_call: TRBV4-1
cdr3_nt: TGCGCCAGCAGCCAAGGGCCGTTCCTCTCCGGGGAGACCCAGTACTTC
cdr3_aa: CASSQGPFLSGETQYF

d_call: TRBD1
j_call: TRBJ2-3
clone_size: -
v_call: TRBV9
cdr3_nt: TGTGCCAGCAGCGTTTTCCAGGGGGCCCGGGCAGATACGCAGTATTTT
cdr3_aa: CASSVFQGARADTQYF

d_call: TRBD2
j_call: TRBJ2-1
clone_size: -
v_call: TRBV18
cdr3_nt: TGTGCCAGCTCACCACCCCAGCGGGGGGGCCGGGGTTACAATGAGCAGTTCTTC
cdr3_aa: CASSPPQRGGRGYNEQFF

d_call: TRBD1
j_call: TRBJ2-2
clone_size: -
v_call: TRBV5-1
cdr3_nt: TGCGCCAGCAGCTTCAGACAGGGGATCGGGGAGCTGTTTTTT
cdr3_aa: CASSFRQGIGELFF

d_call: TRBD1
j_call: TRBJ2-7
clone_size: once
v_call: TRBV25-1
cdr3_nt: TGTGCCAGCGCTGGACAGGGGGCAAAATACGAGCAGTACTTC
cdr3_aa: CASAGQGAKYEQYF

d_call: -
j_call: TRBJ2-2
clone_size: once
v_call: TRBV11-2
cdr3_nt: TGTGCCAGCAGCTCACGGACAAGAGCGAACACCGGGGAGCTGTTTTTT
cdr3_aa: CASSSRTRANTGELFF

d_call: -
j_call: TRBJ2-2
clone_size: once
v_call: TRBV21-1
cdr3_nt: TGTGCCAGCAGCACAGGGAGGAGAACCGGGGAGCTGTTTTTT
cdr3_aa: CASSTGRRTGELFF

d_call: -
j_call: TRBJ1-4
clone_size: -
v_call: TRBV5-1
cdr3_nt: TGCGCCAGCAGCCTTGGATCCGGGGTTTCAACTAATGAAAAACTGTTTTTT
cdr3_aa: CASSLGSGVSTNEKLFF

d_call: TRBD1
j_call: TRBJ1-2
clone_size: few
v_call: TRBV10-3
cdr3_nt: TGTGCCATCAGTGAACAAGGACAGGGAACGACCGGCTACACCTTC
cdr3_aa: CAISEQGQGTTGYTF

d_call: TRBD1
j_call: TRBJ2-5
clone_size: -
v_call: TRBV29-1
cdr3_nt: TGCAGCGTTGAAGGTGGGACAGGGGGCTCGGAGACCCAGTACTTC
cdr3_aa: CSVEGGTGGSETQYF

d_call: TRBD1
j_call: TRBJ1-1
clone_size: -
v_call: TRBV5-1
cdr3_nt: TGCGCCAGCAGCTTCGACAGGGGGAACACTGAAGCTTTCTTT
cdr3_aa: CASSFDRGNTEAFF

d_call: -
j_call: TRBJ1-1
clone_size: -
v_call: TRBV4-3
cdr3_nt: TGCGCCAGCAGCCATGTGGGGGGGGACACTGAAGCTTTCTTT
cdr3_aa: CASSHVGGDTEAFF

d_call: -
j_call: TRBJ2-1
clone_size: few
v_call: TRBV4-3
cdr3_nt: TGCGCCAGCAGTCGCGAACTAGTTGATGAGCAGTTCTTC
cdr3_aa: CASSRELVDEQFF

d_call: TRBD1
j_call: TRBJ1-3
clone_size: few
v_call: TRBV4-3
cdr3_nt: TGCGCCAGCAGCCCAGGGACAGGGTTTGGAAACACCATATATTTT
cdr3_aa: CASSPGTGFGNTIYF

d_call: -
j_call: TRBJ2-7
clone_size: -
v_call: TRBV28
cdr3_nt: TGTGCCAGCCGTTTCGGGAGTCGCTCCTACGAGCAGTACTTC
cdr3_aa: CASRFGSRSYEQYF

d_call: -
j_call: TRBJ1-1
clone_size: -
v_call: TRBV9
cdr3_nt: TGTGCCAGCAGCGGGGGGCGAGGGACTGAAGCTTTCTTT
cdr3_aa: CASSGGRGTEAFF

d_call: -
j_call: TRBJ1-2
clone_size: -
v_call: TRBV3-1/TRBV3-2
cdr3_nt: TGTGCCAGCAGCCAAGACTTTCAAGGGGGCTATGGCTACACCTTC
cdr3_aa: CASSQDFQGGYGYTF

d_call: -
j_call: TRBJ2-7
clone_size: -
v_call: TRBV18
cdr3_nt: TGTGCCAGCTTATCAGGGAATACCTACGAGCAGTACTTC
cdr3_aa: CASLSGNTYEQYF

d_call: -
j_call: TRBJ2-5
clone_size: -
v_call: TRBV7-2
cdr3_nt: TGTGCCAGCAGCTTAGATGGACAGGGAGGGGGGACCCAGTACTTC
cdr3_aa: CASSLDGQGGGTQYF

d_call: -
j_call: TRBJ2-3
clone_size: -
v_call: TRBV9
cdr3_nt: TGTGCCAGCAGCGTAGGGGTCAGGGCAGGGGCAGATACGCAGTATTTT
cdr3_aa: CASSVGVRAGADTQYF

d_call: TRBD1
j_call: TRBJ2-3
clone_size: -
v_call: TRBV29-1
cdr3_nt: TGCAGCGTTGAACGGGACAGGGGTAGTAAAGATACGCAGTATTTT
cdr3_aa: CSVERDRGSKDTQYF

d_call: -
j_call: TRBJ2-3
clone_size: once
v_call: TRBV29-1
cdr3_nt: TGCAGCGTTGAAGATCTTGCGTTCACAGATACGCAGTATTTT
cdr3_aa: CSVEDLAFTDTQYF

d_call: TRBD1
j_call: TRBJ2-2
clone_size: -
v_call: TRBV5-1
cdr3_nt: TGCGCCAGCAGCTTGGCCGGACAGGGGGCGACCGGGGAGCTGTTTTTT
cdr3_aa: CASSLAGQGATGELFF

d_call: -
j_call: TRBJ2-7
clone_size: once
v_call: TRBV2
cdr3_nt: TGTGCCAGCAGCTTCTATGACGAGCAGTACTTC
cdr3_aa: CASSFYDEQYF

d_call: TRBD1
j_call: TRBJ2-6
clone_size: -
v_call: TRBV5-3
cdr3_nt: TGTGCCAGAAGCCCGTGGGACAGGGTTTCTCCAGCTGGGGCCAACGTCCTGACTTTC
cdr3_aa: CARSPWDRVSPAGANVLTF

d_call: -
j_call: TRBJ2-1
clone_size: -
v_call: TRBV7-9
cdr3_nt: TGTGCCAGCAGCACAACTAGCTCGGCTGAGCAGTTCTTC
cdr3_aa: CASSTTSSAEQFF

d_call: TRBD1
j_call: TRBJ2-5
clone_size: -
v_call: TRBV19
cdr3_nt: TGTGCCACGGGACAGGGAAAATCCGCCCAGTACTTC
cdr3_aa: CATGQGKSAQYF

d_call: -
j_call: TRBJ2-3
clone_size: -
v_call: TRBV6-6
cdr3_nt: TGTGCCAGCAGTTACCGGGGTAGGGCAGATACGCAGTATTTT
cdr3_aa: CASSYRGRADTQYF